A single T cell receptor (beta chain) is shown here with its context. The data derive from a study of patients and donors after allogeneic stem cell transplantation. Trimming took off 3 bases at V and 0 bases at J, with 9 bases between the two ends. The CDR3 consists of 14 residues. CDR1 DFQATT and CDR2 SNEGSKA come from the germline V gene (reference sequence). TCRdb independently ran MiXCR on the RT-PCR reads; one entry per CDR3 protein. The data hold tens of thousands of distinct CDR3 sequences, with around 27% observed a single time. The origin of this receptor is a human donor who was either an allogeneic HSCT recipient or a stem cell or donor lymphocyte infusion donor (not recorded which). It is not recorded whose cells these are; they may come from a transplant donor. The sample taken for sequencing was blood, either unsorted or a sorted T cell fraction (not recorded which). The J gene is TRBJ2-1, the V gene TRBV20-1; no firm D call. The CDR3 loop reads CSARQATSYNEQFF. CDR3 sequence (DNA): TGCAGTGCTAGGCAGGCGACCTCCTACAATGAGCAGTTCTTC.